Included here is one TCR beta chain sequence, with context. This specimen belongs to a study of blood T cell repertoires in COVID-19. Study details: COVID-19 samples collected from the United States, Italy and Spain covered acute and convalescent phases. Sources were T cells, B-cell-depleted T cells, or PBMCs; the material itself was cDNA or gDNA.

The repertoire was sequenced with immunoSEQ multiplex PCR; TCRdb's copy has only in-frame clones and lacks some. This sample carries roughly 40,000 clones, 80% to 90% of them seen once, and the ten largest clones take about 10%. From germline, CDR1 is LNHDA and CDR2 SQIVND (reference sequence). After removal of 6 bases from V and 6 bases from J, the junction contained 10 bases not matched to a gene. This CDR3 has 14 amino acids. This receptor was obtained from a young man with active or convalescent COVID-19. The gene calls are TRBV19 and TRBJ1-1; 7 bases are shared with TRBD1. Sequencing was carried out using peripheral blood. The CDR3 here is CASSLPTGSSEAFF. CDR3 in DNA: TGTGCCAGTAGCCTACCGACAGGGTCGTCTGAAGCTTTCTTT.